The next 5 T cell receptor beta chains were all read from a single sample in a study of T cells after yellow fever vaccination. In TCRdb, the 5' RACE reads were re-called with MiXCR into one record per CDR3 protein. Among roughly 150,000 distinct CDR3 sequences, less than 9.5% were seen once, and the ten largest hold roughly 0.71%. The sequenced sample was CD4+ T cells sorted from PBMCs, obtained 5 days after the yellow fever booster vaccination. The receptors derive from a man aged 30-40 years who received the YFV17D yellow fever vaccine.

This clonotype was seen many times. The chain couples TRBV2 to TRBJ1-5; D remains unclear. V lost 2 bases, J lost 5 bases, and 7 bases lay in between. The CDR3 contains 13 residues. CDR1 and CDR2 from the germline V gene are SNHLY and FYNNEI. The CDR3 nucleotides read TGTGCCAGCAGTGAAAGCGCGGATCAGCCCCAGCATTTT. Its protein is CASSESADQPQHF.

This clonotype appeared many times. The chain carries TRBV4-3 and TRBJ2-1; 10 bases are a match to TRBD2. The trim removed 4 bases at V and 1 base at J, leaving 7 bases unmatched. Germline V CDR1 and CDR2: LGHNA, YSLEER. The CDR3 covers 17 residues. This CDR3 reads CASSRLAGVNSYNEQFF. CDR3 in DNA: TGCGCCAGCAGCCGGCTAGCGGGAGTCAATTCCTACAATGAGCAGTTCTTC.

This chain uses TRBV19 with TRBJ2-1; D perhaps matches TRBD2 (6 bases). V was clipped by 5 bases and J by 2 bases, with 13 bases between them. The CDR3 spans 15 residues. Germline V gives CDR1 LNHDA, CDR2 SQIVND (reference sequence). The CDR3 loop reads CASSGGYSAYNEQFF. The CDR3 DNA reads TGTGCCAGTAGTGGGGGGTATAGCGCCTACAATGAGCAGTTCTTC.

This clonotype was counted at least ten times. The J gene is TRBJ2-7, the V gene TRBV6-5; 12 bases line up with TRBD1. The germline V gene encodes CDR1 MNHEY and CDR2 SVGAGI. The CDR3 loop spans 15 amino acids. V trimming: 6 bases; J trimming: 1 base; junction bases outside the gene matches: 4. The CDR3: CASRGTGGPSYEQYF. The CDR3 bases are TGTGCCAGCAGGGGGACAGGGGGCCCGTCCTACGAGCAGTACTTC.

This clonotype occurred many times. The chain is built from TRBV19 and TRBJ2-1; D remains unclear. CDR1 is LNHDA, CDR2 SQIVND, per germline (reference sequence). The CDR3 has 18 amino acids. V lost 4 bases, J lost 0 bases, and 19 bases lay in between. The CDR3 DNA reads as TGTGCCAGTAGTAAACCGGAAAGGCTAGGACGCTCCTACAATGAGCAGTTCTTC. Translation gives CASSKPERLGRSYNEQFF.